Presented here are 29 T cell receptor beta chains from one specimen sequenced in a study of T cell changes during pregnancy in multiple sclerosis. Using immunoSEQ multiplex PCR, the repertoire was profiled, and TCRdb retains in-frame clones only, with some absent. Seen here are tens of thousands of clones, around 92% observed once, and the top ten hold 0.55% to 0.85%. The material sequenced was peripheral blood, taken in the third trimester of pregnancy. Receptor source: a female donor in good health, enrolled as a control in a pregnancy study.

V usage is TRBV5-1 and J usage is TRBJ1-1; 9 bases are a match to TRBD1. Trimming took 4 bases from V and 2 from J; bases not matched to a gene: 6. CDR3 length: 15 residues. In germline, CDR1 is SGHRS, CDR2 YFSETQ. CDR3 loop: CASSPKTGGNTEAFF. The CDR3 region has the DNA TGCGCCAGCAGCCCCAAGACAGGGGGTAACACTGAAGCTTTCTTT.

On this clone itself: At one end the junction does not follow the germline gene, possibly because of a read error. V and J are TRBV6-1 and TRBJ2-7; 11 bases are a match to TRBD2. Germline assignment: CDR1 MNHNS and CDR2 SASEGT. This CDR3 has 12 amino acids. The CDR3 loop is CASSVTGTSGIF. CDR3 DNA sequence: TGTGCCAGCAGTGTGACCGGGACTAGCGGAATTTTC.

V and J are TRBV28 and TRBJ2-1; 11 positions agree with TRBD2. From germline, CDR1 is MDHEN and CDR2 SYDVKM. V lost 5 bases and J lost 8; bases outside the gene matches: 11. This CDR3 contains 16 residues. The CDR3 nucleotides are TGTGCCAGCAGTCCCCGGACTAGCGGGCCACCACATGAGCAGTTCTTC. Translation: CASSPRTSGPPHEQFF.

The genes are TRBV6-1 and TRBJ2-2, with 7 bases aligning to TRBD1. The V gene's germline CDR1 is MNHNS and CDR2 SASEGT. Trimming at V came to 2 bases and at J to 8 bases, leaving 8 bases not matched to a gene. The CDR3 runs 15 residues. For the CDR3, the DNA is TGTGCCAGCAGTGAAACAACAGGGGTCCGGGGGGAGCTGTTTTTT. Translation: CASSETTGVRGELFF.

This clone was counted a single time. The chain joins TRBV5-1 to TRBJ2-7, with a weak D call TRBD2 (5 bases). The CDR3 covers 14 residues. The V gene lost 2 bases and the J gene lost 2 bases, with 11 bases spanning the gap. Germline V gene lookup returns CDR1 SGHRS and CDR2 YFSETQ. CDR3 in DNA: TGCGCCAGCAGCTTCGGATGGAGGACCTACGAGCAGTACTTC. The encoded protein is CASSFGWRTYEQYF.

This chain uses TRBV27 with TRBJ2-2, with TRBD2 identical over 12 bases. Per germline, CDR1 MNHEY and CDR2 SMNVEV (reference sequence). This CDR3 is built from 18 residues. The junction had 11 bases not matched to a gene; V was cut back by 2 bases and J by 7 bases. The CDR3 loop reads CASSLAALAGGPRGELFF. The CDR3 bases are TGTGCCAGCAGTTTAGCGGCACTAGCGGGGGGCCCACGCGGGGAGCTGTTTTTT.

Only a few counts were recorded for this clone. The V and J genes are TRBV10-3 and TRBJ1-4, with a possible D match to TRBD1 (5 bases). CDR3 length equals 19 residues. The germline CDR1 and CDR2 sequences are ENHRY and SYGVKD. V was pared by 6 bases and J by 0 bases, with 23 bases between. The CDR3 protein is CAISRANGQANATNEKLFF. CDR3 bases: TGTGCCATCAGCCGAGCTAACGGACAAGCTAATGCAACTAATGAAAAACTGTTTTTT.

This chain connects TRBV18 to TRBJ1-1; D uncertain. Germline V CDR1 and CDR2: KGHSH, LQKENI. V was clipped by 3 bases and J by 1 base, with 12 bases between them. The CDR3 loop spans 15 amino acids. The CDR3 spells CASSPSDGENTEAFF. The CDR3 bases are TGTGCCAGCTCACCTAGCGACGGAGAGAACACTGAAGCTTTCTTT.

V and J are TRBV7-9 and TRBJ1-5; D unclear. There are 13 residues in the CDR3. Germline V gives CDR1 SEHNR, CDR2 FQNEAQ (reference sequence). Trimming took 5 bases from V and 7 from J, leaving 12 bases between them. CDR3 region: CASSPDGLQPQHF. The CDR3 nucleotides are TGTGCCAGCAGCCCAGACGGGTTGCAGCCCCAGCATTTT.

The chain employs TRBV19 and TRBJ2-2, with D tentatively TRBD2 (5 bases). CDR1 LNHDA and CDR2 SQIVND come from the germline V gene (reference sequence). The V end was cut by 5 bases, the J end by 0 bases, with 10 bases between. The CDR3 extends over 15 amino acids. Written as DNA, the CDR3 is TGTGCCAGTAGTCCAGCGGAGACGAACACCGGGGAGCTGTTTTTT. Its protein product is CASSPAETNTGELFF.

The rearrangement joins TRBV2 to TRBJ1-3; D may be TRBD1 (6 bases). CDR1 and CDR2 (germline): SNHLY, FYNNEI. CDR3 length: 13 amino acids. V shed 4 bases and J shed 4 bases, with 8 bases lying between them. The CDR3 region has the DNA TGTGCCAGCAGTGGGGGGGGCGGAAACACCATATATTTT. It translates to CASSGGGGNTIYF.

This clone was seen only once. V is TRBV2 and J is TRBJ2-2; no reliable D call. In germline, CDR1 is SNHLY, CDR2 FYNNEI. Trimming left V 1 base short and J 1 base short, with 4 bases between. The CDR3 contains 14 residues. The CDR3 sequence is CASSEGQNTGELFF. CDR3 in DNA: TGTGCCAGCAGTGAAGGGCAGAACACCGGGGAGCTGTTTTTT.

This rearrangement joins TRBV5-1 to TRBJ2-1; unclear D gene. V was clipped by 0 bases and J by 10 bases, with 8 bases between them. Germline-derived CDR1 and CDR2 are SGHRS and YFSETQ. The CDR3 has 12 residues. CDR3 nucleotides: TGCGCCAGCAGCTTGGCCCTACAGGAGCAGTTCTTC. Encoded protein: CASSLALQEQFF.

The rearrangement uses TRBV7-8 and TRBJ1-1; D gene ambiguous. This CDR3 region has 16 residues. The V and J ends lost 2 bases and 6 bases respectively, with 19 bases between them. Germline V lookup: CDR1 SGHVS, CDR2 FQNEAQ. The CDR3 DNA reads as TGTGCCAGCAGCTTATCCCCCGTCCGGGTTGCGGCTGAAGCTTTCTTT. Protein: CASSLSPVRVAAEAFF.

The chain has TRBV5-1 and TRBJ1-2; 10 nucleotides match TRBD1. The V gene end was trimmed by 0 bases and the J gene end by 8 bases; junction bases not matched to a gene: 10. The CDR3 sequence is 16 residues long. Germline V gives CDR1 SGHRS, CDR2 YFSETQ. The CDR3 nucleotides read TGCGCCAGCAGCTTGGCCCTGACAGGGGGCCTGAACGGCTACACCTTC. It codes for CASSLALTGGLNGYTF.

The chain uses TRBV20-1 and TRBJ2-3; no clear D. V was pared by 1 base and J by 10 bases, with 9 bases between. Germline assignment: CDR1 DFQATT and CDR2 SNEGSKA (reference sequence). This CDR3 has 11 residues. For the CDR3, the DNA is TGCAGTGCTAGAGTACCTCGAGCGCAGTATTTT. Amino acids: CSARVPRAQYF.

This chain joins TRBV7-2 and TRBJ1-3; D unresolved. Trimming pared 5 bases from V and 0 bases from J, leaving 14 bases between. The V gene's germline CDR1 is SGHTA and CDR2 FQGNSA. The CDR3 has 16 amino acids. This chain's CDR3 is CASSDTAGRSGNTIYF. In DNA, the CDR3 is TGTGCCAGCAGCGATACGGCAGGCCGCTCTGGAAACACCATATATTTT.

Details on this clone: The junction and the germline gene differ at one end; a read error may be behind it. The chain has TRBV4-2 and TRBJ1-1, with a tentative D call TRBD1 (5 bases). Germline V gene sequence: CDR1 LGHNA, CDR2 YNFKEQ. This CDR3 spans 15 amino acids. CDR3 region: CASSQDLGGNAEAFF. The DNA for the CDR3 is TGTGCCAGCAGCCAAGATCTGGGGGGGAACGCTGAAGCTTTCTTT.

This sequence joins TRBV5-8 and TRBJ1-5; 8 nucleotides agree with TRBD1. In germline, CDR1 is SGHTS, CDR2 YDEGEE. The CDR3 is made up of 16 amino acids. V was pared by 0 bases and J by 4 bases, with 6 bases of the junction left unmatched. The CDR3 DNA follows: TGTGCCAGCAGCTTGGGGGACAGGATGTCAAATCAGCCCCAGCATTTT. The encoded protein is CASSLGDRMSNQPQHF.

J is TRBJ2-7 and V is TRBV6-5, with 11 bases that match TRBD2. J lost 6 bases, V lost 2 bases, and 9 bases had no gene match. The CDR3 runs 16 residues. Germline V gives CDR1 MNHEY, CDR2 SVGAGI. CDR3 in amino acids: CASSYQGLAVAGEQYF. CDR3 DNA sequence: TGTGCCAGCAGTTACCAGGGACTAGCGGTCGCCGGCGAGCAGTACTTC.

The chain links TRBV7-2 to TRBJ1-2; the D gene is possibly TRBD1 (5 bases). The CDR3 contains 14 residues. CDR1 is SGHTA, CDR2 FQGNSA, per germline. Trimming left V 5 bases short and J 2 bases short, with 12 bases between. The CDR3: CASSLGHSNYGYTF. CDR3 bases: TGTGCCAGCAGCCTGGGGCACTCGAACTATGGCTACACCTTC.

The rearrangement links TRBV11-2 to TRBJ1-1; D might be TRBD1 (6 bases). This CDR3 has 15 amino acids. Trimming shortened V by 2 bases and J by 4 bases, and 14 bases separated the two germline ends. Germline values: CDR1 SGHAT, CDR2 FQNNGV. The CDR3 spells CASSLSGGPGTEAFF. The CDR3 nucleotides read TGTGCCAGCAGCTTATCGGGGGGGCCGGGCACTGAAGCTTTCTTT.

The CDR3 here is CASSPGGTSYEQYF. The CDR3 nucleotides read TGTGCCAGCAGCCCCGGGGGGACATCCTACGAGCAGTACTTC. This rearrangement joins TRBV11-3 to TRBJ2-7; weak D call: TRBD2 (7 bases). The V and J ends lost 5 bases and 1 base respectively, with 12 bases between them. This CDR3 contains 14 residues. Germline V gene data show CDR1 as SGHNT and CDR2 as YENEEA.

The chain combines TRBV4-3 with TRBJ2-1; D might be TRBD1 (9 bases). The ends were cut back, 3 bases at V and 7 bases at J, with 19 bases in the middle. The CDR3 contains 16 residues. The germline V gene encodes CDR1 LGHNA and CDR2 YSLEER. CDR3 in amino acids: CASSHHGGDRVNEQFF. In DNA form, the CDR3 reads TGCGCCAGCAGCCACCACGGGGGGGACAGGGTAAATGAGCAGTTCTTC.

The V and J genes are TRBV2 and TRBJ1-1; the match to TRBD1 covers 7 bases. Germline V gives CDR1 SNHLY, CDR2 FYNNEI. This CDR3 comprises 14 residues. Losses at the gene ends were 7 bases for V and 5 bases for J; bases not matched to a gene: 10. CDR3 sequence: CASTQGVGRTEAFF. In nucleotides, the CDR3 is TGTGCCAGCACCCAGGGGGTAGGTCGAACTGAAGCTTTCTTT.

This clone was found a few times. The chain has TRBV28 and TRBJ1-4, with a weak D call TRBD1 (5 bases). The CDR3 spans 13 residues. V was cut by 3 bases and J by 13 bases, with 15 bases left in between. CDR1 MDHEN and CDR2 SYDVKM come from the germline V gene. The CDR3: CASSFAQGEGLFF. The DNA of the CDR3 is TGTGCCAGCAGTTTTGCCCAGGGTGAAGGACTGTTTTTT.

The chain is built from TRBV7-9 and TRBJ1-2, with 8 bases that match TRBD1. CDR3 length: 14 amino acids. The V segment lost 2 bases and the J segment 7 bases; nucleotides outside the gene matches: 6. Germline-derived CDR1 and CDR2 are SEHNR and FQNEAQ (reference sequence). CDR3 in DNA: TGTGCCAGCAGCTTACAGGGGGCGCAGGTTGGCTACACCTTC. This gives the protein CASSLQGAQVGYTF.

This clone was detected only once. The chain has TRBV19 and TRBJ1-3; unclear D gene. V dropped 0 bases and J dropped 4 bases, with 13 bases sitting between them. The CDR3 spans 16 residues. CDR1 is LNHDA, CDR2 SQIVND, per germline (reference sequence). The CDR3 spells CASSIDRGSNGNTIYF. CDR3 nucleotides: TGTGCCAGTAGTATAGATCGGGGATCGAACGGAAACACCATATATTTT.

The chain employs TRBV4-3 and TRBJ1-1, with a tentative D call TRBD1 (5 bases). V was cut by 1 base and J by 3 bases, with 12 bases left in between. Per the germline V gene, CDR1 is LGHNA and CDR2 is YSLEER. The CDR3 extends over 15 amino acids. The CDR3 reads CASSQGVRGDTEAFF. The DNA for the CDR3 is TGCGCCAGCAGCCAAGGGGTGCGGGGGGACACTGAAGCTTTCTTT.